This entry lists 17 T cell receptor beta chains sequenced from one sample in a study of cytomegalovirus exposure and HLA in healthy donors. 60 Vbeta and 13 Jbeta primers were used in PCR. Measured with immunoSEQ multiplex PCR; TCRdb has only the in-frame clones, and not every one. In all, the sample yields roughly 140,000 clones. Sequencing input: PBMCs. The source is a man in his forties or fifties in good health and CMV-seronegative.

This sequence joins TRBV2 and TRBJ2-2; tentatively, D is TRBD2 (5 bases). CDR1 is SNHLY and CDR2 is FYNNEI in the germline V gene. CDR3 size: 12 residues. V was trimmed by 6 bases and J by 3 bases, leaving 5 bases between them. In DNA, the CDR3 is TGTGCCAGCAGCGGGGACACCGGGGAGCTGTTTTTT. This sequence encodes CASSGDTGELFF.

The genes are TRBV7-9 and TRBJ1-2; D gene uncertain. Germline values: CDR1 SEHNR, CDR2 FQNEAQ (reference sequence). V lost 5 bases and J 0 bases, leaving 4 bases between the germline ends. This CDR3 region has 12 residues. This CDR3 is CASSPPNYGYTF. CDR3 coding DNA: TGTGCCAGCAGCCCTCCTAACTATGGCTACACCTTC.

The chain employs TRBV4-3 and TRBJ2-5; possible D gene TRBD1, 5 bases. Trimming cost V 0 bases and J 4 bases, with 12 bases left between them. This CDR3 is 15 amino acids long. CDR1 is LGHNA, CDR2 YSLEER, per germline. The CDR3, as DNA: TGCGCCAGCAGCCAAGATCAACGTGGGGCAGAGACCCAGTACTTC. Translating gives CASSQDQRGAETQYF.

The chain carries TRBV7-2 and TRBJ1-1; unclear D gene. V was clipped by 5 bases and J by 2 bases, with 18 bases between them. Germline values: CDR1 SGHTA, CDR2 FQGNSA. The CDR3 runs 16 residues. The CDR3 protein is CASSQVIRAGNTEAFF. In DNA form, the CDR3 reads TGTGCCAGCAGCCAAGTTATACGGGCGGGAAACACTGAAGCTTTCTTT.

The chain uses TRBV7-9 and TRBJ2-1; 8 nucleotides agree with TRBD1. The CDR3 has 15 amino acids. Unmatched junction bases numbered 1, after V lost 1 base and J lost 2 bases. The germline gives CDR1 SEHNR, CDR2 FQNEAQ (reference sequence). CDR3 in amino acids: CASSLGQGTYNEQFF. CDR3 coding DNA: TGTGCCAGCAGCTTAGGACAGGGGACCTACAATGAGCAGTTCTTC.

The chain uses TRBV5-1 and TRBJ2-5, with D possibly being TRBD2 (5 bases). V lost 7 bases to trimming and J lost 5 bases, with 18 bases between them. CDR1 SGHRS and CDR2 YFSETQ come from the germline V gene. The CDR3 consists of 14 residues. The CDR3, as DNA: TGCGCCAGCTTTCCCGGCGGGCCGGGGGAGACCCAGTACTTC. Translating it yields CASFPGGPGETQYF.

The V gene is TRBV5-1, the J gene TRBJ1-6; D remains unclear. Germline V gene sequence: CDR1 SGHRS, CDR2 YFSETQ. Trimming shortened V by 0 bases and J by 9 bases, and 7 bases separated the two germline ends. The CDR3 consists of 13 residues. The CDR3 here is CASSLDPGSPLHF. The DNA for the CDR3 is TGCGCCAGCAGCTTGGATCCGGGTTCACCCCTCCACTTT.

This chain connects TRBV27 to TRBJ2-7, with 12 bases identical to TRBD2. Germline CDR1 reads MNHEY; CDR2 reads SMNVEV (reference sequence). V shed 0 bases, J shed 4 bases, and the junction held 1 base outside the gene matches. This CDR3 comprises 15 residues. CDR3 DNA: TGTGCCAGCAGTTTATCAACTAGCGGGGGGTACGAGCAGTACTTC. It translates to CASSLSTSGGYEQYF.

The rearrangement uses TRBV5-1 and TRBJ2-3; no reliable D call. The CDR3 has 15 residues. Trimming took off 0 bases at V and 5 bases at J, with 13 bases between the two ends. Germline loops: CDR1 SGHRS, CDR2 YFSETQ. The CDR3 region is CASSLATDSGDTQYF. In nucleotides, the CDR3 is TGCGCCAGCAGCTTGGCGACCGACTCGGGAGATACGCAGTATTTT.

The rearrangement uses TRBV18 and TRBJ1-1; D perhaps matches TRBD1 (5 bases). Trimming shortened V by 3 bases and J by 3 bases, and 11 bases separated the two germline ends. The germline V gene encodes CDR1 KGHSH and CDR2 LQKENI. There are 14 residues in the CDR3. The CDR3 DNA sequence: TGTGCCAGCTCACCGTCCCCCAGGGACACTGAAGCTTTCTTT. This sequence encodes CASSPSPRDTEAFF.

The chain carries TRBV4-2 and TRBJ1-3; 9 bases are a match to TRBD1. The CDR3 has 16 amino acids. V shed 1 base, J shed 2 bases, and the junction held 3 bases outside the gene matches. Germline V gives CDR1 LGHNA, CDR2 YNFKEQ. Here the CDR3 reads CASSQGGTGPGNTIYF. The CDR3 DNA follows: TGTGCCAGCAGCCAAGGTGGGACAGGGCCTGGAAACACCATATATTTT.

The chain recombines TRBV20-1 with TRBJ2-2, with no clear D. The germline CDR1 and CDR2 sequences are DFQATT and SNEGSKA (reference sequence). The V end lost 6 bases, the J end lost 4 bases, and 6 bases lay between the germline ends. This CDR3 has 11 amino acids. The CDR3 loop is CSAPLTGELFF. In DNA form, the CDR3 reads TGCAGTGCCCCTCTCACCGGGGAGCTGTTTTTT.

The gene calls are TRBV9 and TRBJ2-7; the match to TRBD2 covers 8 bases. This CDR3 comprises 20 residues. Germline V gene data show CDR1 as SGDLS and CDR2 as YYNGEE. The junction had 21 bases not matched to a gene; V was cut back by 0 bases and J by 4 bases. The CDR3 DNA is TGTGCCAGCAGCGTAGAGCCTTTGAGAATAGCGGCGCGGGGGGTTTACGAGCAGTACTTC. It encodes CASSVEPLRIAARGVYEQYF.

The V gene is TRBV19, the J gene TRBJ1-1, with 11 bases lining up with TRBD1. The CDR3 covers 16 residues. Germline V CDR1 and CDR2: LNHDA, SQIVND (reference sequence). Trimming cost V 2 bases and J 4 bases; bases outside gene matches: 6. The CDR3: CASSILVGTGGTEAFF. In DNA form, the CDR3 reads TGTGCCAGTAGTATATTAGTGGGGACAGGGGGCACTGAAGCTTTCTTT.

The chain carries TRBV7-2 and TRBJ2-7; D is unclear. With 10 bases removed from V and 3 bases from J, the gap between germline ends came to 16 bases. The CDR3 loop spans 13 amino acids. CDR1 is SGHTA and CDR2 is FQGNSA in the germline V gene. CDR3 region: CATLGRPFYEQYF. The CDR3 DNA reads TGTGCCACTCTCGGCAGGCCTTTCTACGAGCAGTACTTC.

The V and J genes are TRBV23-1 and TRBJ1-2; possibly TRBD1 for D (5 bases). TRBV23-1 is flagged as an ORF with uncertain function. The CDR3 covers 17 residues. V shed 2 bases and J shed 3 bases, with 19 bases lying between them. The CDR3 loop is CASSQSRSPGGHYGYTF. The CDR3 bases are TGCGCCAGCAGTCAAAGCCGGAGTCCGGGGGGACACTATGGCTACACCTTC.

This chain uses TRBV10-3 with TRBJ1-4, with D perhaps TRBD1 (6 bases). The CDR3 has 12 amino acids. V was shortened by 4 bases and J by 8 bases, with 8 bases between the two germline ends. CDR1 is ENHRY and CDR2 is SYGVKD in the germline V gene. CDR3 sequence reads: CAISGGGEKLFF. The CDR3, as DNA: TGTGCCATCAGTGGCGGGGGCGAAAAACTGTTTTTT.